The 8 T cell receptor beta chains below all came from one sample that was sequenced in a study of blood T cell repertoires in COVID-19. Clones were read by immunoSEQ multiplex PCR, and TCRdb kept only the in-frame ones, dropping some. This sample has 30,000 to 45,000 clones, with 89% found just once. The sequenced sample consisted of peripheral blood. The receptors shown here come from a human donor in a cohort sampled during active COVID-19.

This chain connects TRBV27 to TRBJ1-4; D unresolved. The CDR3 runs to 14 residues. CDR1 is MNHEY, CDR2 SMNVEV, per germline (reference sequence). The V and J ends lost 1 base and 8 bases respectively, with 11 bases between them. The CDR3 sequence: CASSLYGSSEKLFF. CDR3 DNA sequence: TGTGCCAGCAGTTTATATGGCAGTTCCGAAAAACTGTTTTTT. The full variable domain, completed using reference TRBV27 and TRBJ1-4, is EAQVTQNPRYLITVTGKKLTVTCSQNMNHEYMSWYRQDPGLGLRQIYYSMNVEVTDKGDVPEGYKVSRKEKRNFPLILESPSPNQTSLYFCASSLYGSSEKLFFGSGTQLSVL.

The CDR3 DNA reads as TGTGCCAGCAGCCCAGTACGGGGGGCGATAAACACTGAAGCTTTCTTT. Translating gives CASSPVRGAINTEAFF. The rearrangement links TRBV11-2 to TRBJ1-1; perhaps TRBD1 as D (6 bases). V was clipped by 5 bases and J by 2 bases, with 18 bases between them. The germline CDR1 and CDR2 sequences are SGHAT and FQNNGV. CDR3 length: 16 amino acids.

The chain recombines TRBV2 with TRBJ1-2; the D gene is possibly TRBD1 (5 bases). The CDR3 consists of 16 residues. Germline loops: CDR1 SNHLY, CDR2 FYNNEI. Trimming took 0 bases from V and 9 from J, leaving 20 bases between them. CDR3 coding DNA: TGTGCCAGCAGTGAAGCCCTTCCAAGGGGTGGTAATAGCTACACCTTC. Protein product: CASSEALPRGGNSYTF.

The genes are TRBV6-2 or TRBV6-3 and TRBJ2-7; perhaps TRBD2 as D (7 bases). The CDR3 runs 14 residues. The V gene lost 4 bases and the J gene lost 7 bases, with 17 bases spanning the gap. Looked up from germline, CDR1 is MNHEY and CDR2 is SVGEGT. The CDR3 DNA follows: TGTGCCAGCAGTTCCCAGGGGAGGGCGCAAGAGCAGTACTTC. This translates into CASSSQGRAQEQYF.

In its sample, this clone was seen once. V usage is TRBV6-1 and J usage is TRBJ1-6, with unresolved D. The germline gives CDR1 MNHNS, CDR2 SASEGT. This CDR3 has 15 residues. The V end was cut by 2 bases, the J end by 7 bases, with 12 bases between. This CDR3 reads CASSEQRATNSPLHF. The CDR3 coding sequence is TGTGCCAGCAGTGAACAGAGGGCGACCAATTCACCCCTCCACTTT.

The chain uses TRBV6-5 and TRBJ1-1; D remains unclear. Germline V CDR1 and CDR2: MNHEY, SVGAGI. The V gene lost 7 bases and the J gene lost 9 bases, with 12 bases spanning the gap. The CDR3 contains 11 residues. For the CDR3, the DNA is TGTGCCAGCACCGACTGGACTAAAGCTTTCTTT. Translated: CASTDWTKAFF.

The chain is built from TRBV30 and TRBJ1-5; possible D gene TRBD1, 5 bases. Trimming shortened V by 2 bases and J by 6 bases, and 11 bases separated the two germline ends. CDR1 and CDR2 from the germline V gene are GTSNPN and SVGIG (reference sequence). There are 13 residues in the CDR3. In nucleotides, the CDR3 is TGTGCCTGGAGTTCTGGCAGGGCTCAGCCCCAGCATTTT. As protein: CAWSSGRAQPQHF.

V usage is TRBV27 and J usage is TRBJ2-2; 7 bases match TRBD2. Germline loops: CDR1 MNHEY, CDR2 SMNVEV (reference sequence). The CDR3 consists of 16 residues. J gave up 4 bases and V 2 bases, and 7 bases lay outside the gene matches. The CDR3 is CASSLLSAGSTGELFF. For the CDR3, the DNA is TGTGCCAGCAGTTTACTCTCAGCGGGGAGCACCGGGGAGCTGTTTTTT.